This T cell receptor beta chain was sequenced during a study of T cell responses to AZD1222 COVID-19 vaccine. General observations from the study: Increased Spike-specific TCR breadth and depth were observed after two AZD1222 doses.

Some clones are missing from TCRdb's copy, which holds only in-frame ones; the method was immunoSEQ multiplex PCR. The table lists 150,000 or so clones, about 91% of them singletons. Note on this clone: The antigen is unknown.

Germline V gene lookup returns CDR1 SGHTA and CDR2 FQGNSA. V was clipped by 5 bases and J by 3 bases, with 16 bases between them. The CDR3 sequence is 15 residues long. The input for sequencing was peripheral blood, taken on day 0 of AZD1222 vaccination. The J gene is TRBJ1-2, the V gene TRBV7-2; D is unclear. The TCR sequence derives from an adult in good health. The CDR3 DNA follows: TGTGCCAGCAGCACCTCCCGGGTGAGCTACTATGGCTACACCTTC. Its protein product is CASSTSRVSYYGYTF.